What follows is one T cell receptor (beta chain) and its context. The record originates from a study of blood T cells in healthy people across ages. Study information: Roughly one uniquely barcoded beta molecule per two T cells was captured.

The CDR3 is made up of 15 amino acids. Germline values: CDR1 SGHVS, CDR2 FQNEAQ. V shed 1 base and J 7 bases; nucleotides not matched to a gene: 3. Sample-barcoded 5' priming and a J-beta primer mix drove a second PCR of about 6 to 12 cycles. TCRdb itself ran the 5' RACE reads through MiXCR, one entry per CDR3 protein. In the table there are some 890,000 distinct CDR3 sequences, almost 30% of which are singletons. These records were also assigned to another study, of T cells of mothers and their children. That source reports: Thymic selection shapes TCR recombination output similarly in related and unrelated pairs. Slightly higher but non-significant overlap marked related mother-child pairs versus unrelated pairs.

Sequencing used blood. The chain links TRBV7-8 to TRBJ1-6; the match to TRBD1 covers 8 bases. The receptor was isolated from a woman between 40 and 50 years old in good health. The CDR3 sequence is CASSLETGVNSPLHF. In DNA, the CDR3 is TGTGCCAGCAGCTTAGAGACAGGGGTGAATTCACCCCTCCACTTT.